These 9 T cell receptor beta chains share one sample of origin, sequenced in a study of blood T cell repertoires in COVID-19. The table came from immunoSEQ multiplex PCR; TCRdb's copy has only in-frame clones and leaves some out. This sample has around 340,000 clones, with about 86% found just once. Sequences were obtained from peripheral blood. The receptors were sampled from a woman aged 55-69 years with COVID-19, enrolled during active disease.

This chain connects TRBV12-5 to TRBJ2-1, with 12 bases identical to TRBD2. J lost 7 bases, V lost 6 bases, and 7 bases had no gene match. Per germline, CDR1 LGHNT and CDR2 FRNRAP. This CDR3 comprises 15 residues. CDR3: CASGLAGGLGNEQFF. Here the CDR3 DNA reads TGTGCTAGTGGCCTAGCGGGGGGGCTTGGGAATGAGCAGTTCTTC.

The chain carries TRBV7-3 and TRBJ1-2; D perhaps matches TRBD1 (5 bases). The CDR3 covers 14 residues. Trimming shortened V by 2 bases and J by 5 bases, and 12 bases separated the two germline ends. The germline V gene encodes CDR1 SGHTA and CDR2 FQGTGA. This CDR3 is CASSLLPAGYGYTF. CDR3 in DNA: TGTGCCAGCAGCTTACTTCCGGCAGGGTATGGCTACACCTTC.

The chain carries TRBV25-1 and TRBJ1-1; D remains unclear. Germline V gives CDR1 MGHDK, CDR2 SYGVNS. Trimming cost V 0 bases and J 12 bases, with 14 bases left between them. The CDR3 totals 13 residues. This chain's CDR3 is CASSEYSRVNTFF. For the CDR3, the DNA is TGTGCCAGCAGTGAATATAGCCGGGTAAACACTTTCTTT.

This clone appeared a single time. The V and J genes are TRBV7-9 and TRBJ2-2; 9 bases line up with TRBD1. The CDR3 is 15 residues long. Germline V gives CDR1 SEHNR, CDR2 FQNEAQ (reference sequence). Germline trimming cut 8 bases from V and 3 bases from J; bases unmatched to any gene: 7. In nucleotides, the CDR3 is TGTGCCAGCGCCCCCGACAGGGGGTACACCGGGGAGCTGTTTTTT. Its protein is CASAPDRGYTGELFF.

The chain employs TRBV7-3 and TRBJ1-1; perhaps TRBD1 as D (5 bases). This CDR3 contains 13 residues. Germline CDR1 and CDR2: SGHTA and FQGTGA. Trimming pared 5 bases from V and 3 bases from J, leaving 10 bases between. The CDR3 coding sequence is TGTGCCAGCAGCCTCGCGGGGGACACTGAAGCTTTCTTT. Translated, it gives CASSLAGDTEAFF.

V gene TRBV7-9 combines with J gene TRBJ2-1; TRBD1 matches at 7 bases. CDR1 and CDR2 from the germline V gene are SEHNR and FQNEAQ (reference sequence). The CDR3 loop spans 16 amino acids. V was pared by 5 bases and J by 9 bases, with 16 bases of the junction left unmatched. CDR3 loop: CASSQIAADRLAEQFF. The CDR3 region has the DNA TGTGCCAGCAGCCAAATAGCCGCGGACAGGTTAGCTGAGCAGTTCTTC.

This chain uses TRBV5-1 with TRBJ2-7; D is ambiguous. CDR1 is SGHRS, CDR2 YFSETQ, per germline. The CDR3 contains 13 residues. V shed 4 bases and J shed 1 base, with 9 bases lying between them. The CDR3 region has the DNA TGCGCCAGCAGCCAGCAGGAATCCTACGAGCAGTACTTC. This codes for CASSQQESYEQYF.

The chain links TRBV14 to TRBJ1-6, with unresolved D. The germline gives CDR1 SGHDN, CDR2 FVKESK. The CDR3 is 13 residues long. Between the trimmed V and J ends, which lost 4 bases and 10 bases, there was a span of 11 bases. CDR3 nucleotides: TGTGCCAGCAGCCCGTTTCAGAACTCACCCCTCCACTTT. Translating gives CASSPFQNSPLHF.

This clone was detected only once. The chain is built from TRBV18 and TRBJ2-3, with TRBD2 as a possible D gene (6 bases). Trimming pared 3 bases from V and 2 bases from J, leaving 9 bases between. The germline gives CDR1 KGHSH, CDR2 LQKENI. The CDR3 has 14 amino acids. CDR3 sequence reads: CASSPPGLTDTQYF. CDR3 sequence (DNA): TGTGCCAGCTCACCCCCGGGACTCACAGATACGCAGTATTTT.